Below are 8 T cell receptor beta chains sequenced from a single sample in a study of T cell responses to AZD1222 COVID-19 vaccine. Assay used: immunoSEQ multiplex PCR; TCRdb lists only in-frame clones, some missing. Among 65,000 to 85,000 clones listed, about 88% were seen once. The material sequenced was peripheral blood, taken on day 0 of AZD1222 vaccination. The source is an adult in good health.

This clone was observed a handful of times. The chain employs TRBV2 and TRBJ2-3; 8 bases align to TRBD2. Per the germline V gene, CDR1 is SNHLY and CDR2 is FYNNEI. This CDR3 region has 12 residues. After removal of 8 bases from V and 9 bases from J, the junction contained 7 bases not matched to a gene. For the CDR3, the DNA is TGTGCCAGCGAAACGGGGGGGGACACGCAGTATTTT. This sequence encodes CASETGGDTQYF. The variable domain in full, with the rest retrieved from reference TRBV2 and TRBJ2-3, is EPEVTQTPSHQVTQMGQEVILRCVPISNHLYFYWYRQILGQKVEFLVSFYNNEISEKSEIFDDQFSVERPDGSNFTLKIRSTKLEDSAMYFCASETGGDTQYFGPGTRLTVL.

The chain carries TRBV4-1 and TRBJ2-7; D tentatively reads TRBD1 or TRBD2 (5 bases each). V lost 0 bases to trimming and J lost 3 bases, with 9 bases between them. The CDR3 is 14 residues long. CDR1 is MGHRA, CDR2 YSYEKL, per germline. CDR3 residues: CASSQEGTIYEQYF. The CDR3 coding sequence is TGCGCCAGCAGCCAAGAGGGGACCATCTACGAGCAGTACTTC.

V and J are TRBV7-2 and TRBJ2-5; D is undetermined. The length of the CDR3 is 13 residues. V lost 5 bases, J lost 1 base, and 8 bases lay in between. Germline V gene sequence: CDR1 SGHTA, CDR2 FQGNSA. CDR3 region: CASSGELQETQYF. CDR3 nucleotides: TGTGCCAGCAGCGGGGAACTCCAAGAGACCCAGTACTTC.

The chain uses TRBV5-1 and TRBJ2-1; 11 bases are a match to TRBD2. J gave up 7 bases and V 0 bases, and 6 bases lay outside the gene matches. This CDR3 has 16 amino acids. CDR1 is SGHRS, CDR2 YFSETQ, per germline. DNA of the CDR3: TGCGCCAGCAGCTTGGGGAATAGCGGGGGGGCGAATGAGCAGTTCTTC. It yields the protein CASSLGNSGGANEQFF.

The genes are TRBV7-2 and TRBJ2-3, with D perhaps matching TRBD2 (6 bases). Germline assignment: CDR1 SGHTA and CDR2 FQGNSA. V was pared by 2 bases and J by 0 bases, with 9 bases between. The CDR3 sequence is 15 residues long. The CDR3 nucleotides are TGTGCCAGCAGCTTACGCGGGGTTAGCACAGATACGCAGTATTTT. Translated: CASSLRGVSTDTQYF.

This clone appeared a few times. The CDR3 protein is CASSGRASNTEAFF. CDR3 nucleotide sequence: TGCGCCAGCAGCGGCCGGGCCTCGAACACTGAAGCTTTCTTT. V usage is TRBV5-1 and J usage is TRBJ1-1, with D unclear. Germline lookup yields CDR1 SGHRS and CDR2 YFSETQ. V dropped 4 bases and J dropped 1 base, with 11 bases sitting between them. CDR3 length: 14 amino acids.

The V and J genes are TRBV6-2 or TRBV6-3 and TRBJ2-1; D is perhaps TRBD1 or TRBD2 (5 bases each). Germline lookup yields CDR1 MNHEY and CDR2 SVGEGT. CDR3 length equals 15 residues. Deletions cut 3 bases from V and 6 bases from J, with 15 bases between. This chain's CDR3 is CASSYSRDPTNEQFF. As DNA, the CDR3 is TGTGCCAGCAGTTATTCCAGGGACCCAACCAATGAGCAGTTCTTC.

The rearrangement uses TRBV2 and TRBJ1-1, with D uncertain. There are 13 residues in the CDR3. V lost 1 base to trimming and J lost 0 bases, with 3 bases between them. Germline lookup yields CDR1 SNHLY and CDR2 FYNNEI. CDR3 sequence: CASSEGLNTEAFF. CDR3 bases: TGTGCCAGCAGTGAAGGTTTGAACACTGAAGCTTTCTTT.